This T cell receptor beta chain was profiled in a study of graft-versus-host responses after intestinal transplantation. Assay: immunoSEQ multiplex PCR; the TCRdb copy retains only in-frame clones and omits some. Here the sample spans 29,000 or so clones, approximately 90% being singletons. On this clone itself: Antigen unknown.

The CDR3 length is 13 residues. V shed 4 bases and J shed 4 bases, with 8 bases lying between them. Germline V gene lookup returns CDR1 MGHRA and CDR2 YSYEKL. Study results and caveats: Early after transplant, HvG declines were associated with peak levels of circulating GvH clones.

This TCR derives from a human patient who received an intestinal transplant, so some T cells may come from the graft donor. Sequenced material: PBMCs, taken about 450 days after intestinal transplantation. This chain uses TRBV4-1 with TRBJ1-5; D is possibly TRBD1 (5 bases). In DNA form, the CDR3 reads TGCGCCAGCAGCCCAGGGTGGAATCAGCCCCAGCATTTT. Its translation: CASSPGWNQPQHF.